The next 9 T cell receptor beta chains were all read from a single sample in a study of OX40 agonist ivuxolimab in advanced cancers. The library was made by the immunoSEQ multiplex PCR assay. Here the immuneACCESS table is served through TCRdb, limited to in-frame sequences with V and J called. Missing clones are a known gap in these copies; in checked studies unresolved V genes cover under half, and the rest lacks a known reason. The sample table shows some 70,000 clones, and around 85% are seen once. Jointly, the top ten make up 5.9% of the sample. The source was CD4+ or CD8+ T cells sorted from blood, collected in a trial of the OX40 agonist ivuxolimab. The receptor set was obtained from an adult with an advanced solid tumor such as melanoma, head and neck, liver or kidney cancer.

The chain is built from TRBV2 and TRBJ2-7; maybe TRBD2 (6 bases). Germline assignment: CDR1 SNHLY and CDR2 FYNNEI. V lost 6 bases, J lost 3 bases, and 12 bases lay in between. The CDR3 is 13 amino acids. The CDR3 nucleotides are TGTGCCAGCAGGCCGGGAGCAGACTACGAGCAGTACTTC. It codes for CASRPGADYEQYF.

V is TRBV27 and J is TRBJ2-1; TRBD2 is a possible D gene (6 bases). In germline, CDR1 is MNHEY, CDR2 SMNVEV (reference sequence). The CDR3 has 17 amino acids. Trimming took off 6 bases at V and 4 bases at J, with 22 bases between the two ends. The CDR3 bases are TGTGCCAGCAGCTCCCCCCCCCGGTGGGCGGGATACAATGAGCAGTTCTTC. Amino acid sequence: CASSSPPRWAGYNEQFF.

The J gene is TRBJ1-5, the V gene TRBV6-6; perhaps TRBD1 as D (6 bases). Germline V gives CDR1 MNHNY, CDR2 SVGAGI (reference sequence). The V and J ends lost 2 bases and 4 bases respectively, with 12 bases between them. The CDR3 length is 15 residues. The CDR3 here is CASSYTRGLNQPQHF. DNA of the CDR3: TGTGCCAGCAGTTACACCAGGGGCTTGAATCAGCCCCAGCATTTT.

The chain uses TRBV27 and TRBJ1-1; possibly TRBD1 for D (5 bases). The V end was cut by 5 bases, the J end by 7 bases, with 14 bases between. The V gene's germline CDR1 is MNHEY and CDR2 SMNVEV (reference sequence). The CDR3 loop spans 13 amino acids. CDR3 sequence (DNA): TGTGCCAGCAGTCGGGGGGGGAGTTATGAAGCTTTCTTT. This sequence encodes CASSRGGSYEAFF.

The table lists this clone with a few counts. The V gene is TRBV7-6, the J gene TRBJ1-5, with unresolved D. The germline V gene has CDR1 SGHVS and CDR2 FNYEAQ. The CDR3 sequence is 13 residues long. V gave up 3 bases and J gave up 5 bases, with 8 bases separating them. For the CDR3, the DNA is TGTGCCAGCAGCTTGGCCCTGCATCAGCCCCAGCATTTT. Protein product: CASSLALHQPQHF. Full variable domain (rest looked up from reference TRBV7-6 and TRBJ1-5): GAGVSQSPRYKVTKRGQDVALRCDPISGHVSLYWYRQALGQGPEFLTYFNYEAQQDKSGLPNDRFSAERPEGSISTLTIQRTEQRDSAMYRCASSLALHQPQHFGDGTRLSIL.

The gene calls are TRBV5-6 and TRBJ2-7; 8 bases fit TRBD1. V lost 4 bases, J lost 2 bases, and 14 bases stayed unmatched. Germline CDR1 is SGHDT and CDR2 is YYEEEE. CDR3 length: 17 residues. CDR3 in amino acids: CASSRVGDRGGTYEQYF. CDR3 nucleotide sequence: TGTGCCAGCAGCAGGGTGGGCGACAGGGGAGGAACCTACGAGCAGTACTTC.

J is TRBJ2-1 and V is TRBV15; 7 bases fit TRBD1. Per the germline V gene, CDR1 is LNHNV and CDR2 is YYDKDF (reference sequence). The CDR3 extends over 16 amino acids. J lost 4 bases, V lost 7 bases, and 13 bases had no gene match. Here the CDR3 DNA reads TGTGCCACCAACGTTGACAGGGTTGATCCATACAATGAGCAGTTCTTC. It is translated as CATNVDRVDPYNEQFF.

As regards this clone: An end of the junction does not agree with germline; a read error may underlie this. The same CDR3 arises from other DNA sequences in this sample as well. This chain connects TRBV6-6 to TRBJ1-5; the match to TRBD1 covers 8 bases. Germline-derived CDR1 and CDR2 are MNHNY and SVGAGI (reference sequence). The CDR3 spans 14 residues. CDR3 sequence (DNA): TGCGCCAGCAGTCCGACAGGGGTTAATCAGCCCCAGCATTTT. Its translation: CASSPTGVNQPQHF.

The chain links TRBV2 to TRBJ1-5; TRBD1 aligns across 11 bases. This CDR3 contains 16 residues. The V and J ends lost 7 bases and 7 bases, in that order; junction bases with no gene match: 12. CDR1 and CDR2 (germline): SNHLY, FYNNEI. Here the CDR3 DNA reads TGTGCCAGCACTCCCCAGAAGGACAGGGGGCGACAGCCCCAGCATTTT. As protein: CASTPQKDRGRQPQHF. Full variable domain (remainder filled in from reference TRBV2 and TRBJ1-5): EPEVTQTPSHQVTQMGQEVILRCVPISNHLYFYWYRQILGQKVEFLVSFYNNEISEKSEIFDDQFSVERPDGSNFTLKIRSTKLEDSAMYFCASTPQKDRGRQPQHFGDGTRLSIL.